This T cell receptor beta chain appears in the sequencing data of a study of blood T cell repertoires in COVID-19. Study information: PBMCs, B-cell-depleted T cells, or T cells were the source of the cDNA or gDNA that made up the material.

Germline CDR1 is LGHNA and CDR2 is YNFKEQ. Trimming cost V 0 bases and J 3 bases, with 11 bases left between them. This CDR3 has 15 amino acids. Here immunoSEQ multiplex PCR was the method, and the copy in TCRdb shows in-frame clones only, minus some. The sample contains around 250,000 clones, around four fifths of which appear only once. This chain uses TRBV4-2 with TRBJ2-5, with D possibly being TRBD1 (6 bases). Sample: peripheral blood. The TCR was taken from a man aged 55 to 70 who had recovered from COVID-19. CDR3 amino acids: CASSQDGTPKETQYF. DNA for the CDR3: TGTGCCAGCAGCCAAGACGGGACACCAAAAGAGACCCAGTACTTC.